This T cell receptor (beta chain) was documented in a study of blood T cell repertoires in COVID-19 (dated by TCRdb to 2018 to 2021). General notes on the study: Samples covering the acute and convalescent phases of COVID-19 were provided by collaborators in the United States, Italy and Spain. The prospective study material was composed of cDNA or gDNA derived from T cells, B-cell-depleted T cells, or PBMCs. The samples were drawn from the first 160 participants of the ongoing ImmuneRACE study and from 950 to 1,500 subjects provided by 6 global collaborators. The sample metadata nearly always contained a de-identified subject ID, COVID-19 status, age in years and sex. The dataset comprised deeply sampled blood TCRbeta repertoires from subjects exposed to, actively infected with, or recovered from COVID-19. HLA class I and class II types, where available, came from metadata supplied by the sample provider rather than from assay-based typing. The repertoires were released in a freely available public database meant as a resource for research on the immune response to SARS-CoV-2.

Collaborating institutions collected whole blood in K2EDTA tubes following their own protocols. For TCRbeta analysis, collaborators shipped samples in one of three forms: frozen whole blood, isolated PBMCs, or DNA extracted from either of those sample types. There are 17 amino acids in the CDR3, from cysteine to phenylalanine inclusive. Only the CDR3 DNA is retained, 51 bases long and in frame from the first base. V is trimmed back by 3 bases and J by 2 bases, and the junction contains 8 bases that no gene match accounts for. The germline V gene (reference sequence) supplies CDR1 LNHDA and CDR2 SQIVND. TCRbeta CDR3 regions were amplified from genomic DNA using the immunoSEQ Assay, a bias-controlled multiplex PCR. As for the original processing: The number of nucleated cells in each sample was estimated from the amplification of reference gene primers within the assay. To quantify the absolute abundance of each unique TCRbeta CDR3 rearrangement, sequence reads were collapsed and filtered. For each sample, productive Simpson clonality was calculated as the square root of Simpson's diversity index over productive rearrangements. TCRdb took this table from immuneACCESS and kept in-frame rearrangements with V and J called. Such tables lack part of the clones; where checked against another copy, unresolved V genes explain under half of the gap, and the rest is unexplained. From that table come the V and J calls and clone size; the DNA was used to work out D and trimming. The sample table holds 150,000 to 200,000 clones, of which 75% to 90% were seen once. Together, the top ten hold about 2.1% of the sample.

On this clone itself: Its antigen target is currently unknown. There are no base qualities to consult, and no much larger clone falls within one base.

The full study reports these points: The quantity of clinical and demographic metadata differed by source and by participant and was supplied without curation.

This TCR was sampled from a man in his sixties or seventies with active or convalescent COVID-19. The rearranged segments are TRBV19 and TRBJ2-3, with 10 middle bases fitting TRBD1. The material sequenced was peripheral blood. The DNA sequence follows: TGTGCCAGTAGTATTTTGGAGACAGGGGGCAACACAGATACGCAGTATTTT. This sequence encodes CASSILETGGNTDTQYF.